This T cell receptor beta chain appears in the sequencing data of a study of CD8+CD57+ T cells in acquired aplastic anemia. The sequenced patients had an expansion of CD8+CD57+ cells seen by flow cytometry. The study profiled TCR beta VDJ and CDR3 using genomic DNA as template. TCRdb analysed the reads with MiXCR anew, one entry per CDR3 protein. The table has under 350,000 distinct CDR3 sequences, 56% seen once. The clonotype comes from a human donor with aplastic anemia. The material sequenced was sorted CD4+, CD8+, or CD8+CD57+ T cells (not recorded which) from PBMCs.

CDR3 residues: CASSSDRGPYEQYF. The DNA of the CDR3 is TGTGCCAGCAGTTCGGACAGGGGACCCTACGAGCAGTACTTC. The chain links TRBV6-1 to TRBJ2-7; 9 positions match TRBD1. The germline V gene has CDR1 MNHNS and CDR2 SASEGT. This CDR3 has 14 amino acids. V was pared by 5 bases and J by 2 bases, with 4 bases of the junction left unmatched.